The clone carrying this T cell receptor (beta chain) was counted at least ten times. Its antigen remains unknown. This CDR3 contains 15 residues. V gave up 2 bases and J gave up 2 bases, with 10 bases separating them. Germline V CDR1 and CDR2: MNHNY, SVGAGI (reference sequence). Amplification of TCR alpha and beta CDR3 regions from RNA used iRepertoire nested multiplex PCR. TCRdb reanalysed the multiplex PCR reads using MiXCR and keeps one entry per CDR3 protein. The sample shows under 200,000 distinct CDR3 sequences, over 25% of them seen only once. This sample is part of a study of glioma-infiltrating T cells. General study results and limits: Very few CDR3 sequences were shared between tissue and blood. Gliomas, especially low-grade, showed above-expected tissue-blood divergence; non-neoplastic patients showed below.

This sequence was found in a human donor with low-grade glioma or glioblastoma, undergoing nonglioma brain surgery, or in good health (not recorded which). The source material was glioma tissue, nonneoplastic brain tissue, or PBMCs (not recorded which). The chain has TRBV6-6 and TRBJ2-4; D unresolved. CDR3 DNA: TGTGCCAGCAGTTACGGCGACAAAACCAAAAACATTCAGTACTTC. This codes for CASSYGDKTKNIQYF.